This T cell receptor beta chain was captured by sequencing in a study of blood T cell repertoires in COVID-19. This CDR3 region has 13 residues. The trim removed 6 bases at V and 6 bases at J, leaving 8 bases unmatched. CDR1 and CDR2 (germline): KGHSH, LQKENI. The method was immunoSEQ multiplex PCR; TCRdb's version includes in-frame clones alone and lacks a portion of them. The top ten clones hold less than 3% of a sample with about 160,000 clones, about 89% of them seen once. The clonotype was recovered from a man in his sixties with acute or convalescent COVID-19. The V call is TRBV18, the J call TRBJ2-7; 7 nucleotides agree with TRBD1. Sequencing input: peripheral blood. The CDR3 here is CASSPSAGGEQYF. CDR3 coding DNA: TGTGCCAGCTCCCCGTCGGCAGGGGGCGAGCAGTACTTC.